This TCR beta chain was observed in a study of cytomegalovirus exposure and HLA in healthy donors. Whole-study results and caveats: Versus the roughly 670-donor mean, an Asian-associated ancestry cluster reportedly showed fewer N-insertions in a later analysis.

PCR involved 60 Vbeta and 13 Jbeta primers. Measured with immunoSEQ multiplex PCR; TCRdb has only the in-frame clones, and not every one. The sample consists of roughly 130,000 clones, about 80% of them appearing once. Unmatched junction bases numbered 5, after V lost 2 bases and J lost 8 bases. Germline-derived CDR1 and CDR2 are SGHRS and YFSETQ. The CDR3 consists of 13 residues. As for this clone: The target antigen is unknown.

The sample comprised PBMCs. The sequence derives from a man aged 40-49 years in good health and CMV-seronegative. V usage is TRBV5-1 and J usage is TRBJ1-2, with 8 bases matching TRBD1. The CDR3, as DNA: TGCGCCAGCAGCTTAGGACAGGGACGGGGCTACACCTTC. Translating gives CASSLGQGRGYTF.